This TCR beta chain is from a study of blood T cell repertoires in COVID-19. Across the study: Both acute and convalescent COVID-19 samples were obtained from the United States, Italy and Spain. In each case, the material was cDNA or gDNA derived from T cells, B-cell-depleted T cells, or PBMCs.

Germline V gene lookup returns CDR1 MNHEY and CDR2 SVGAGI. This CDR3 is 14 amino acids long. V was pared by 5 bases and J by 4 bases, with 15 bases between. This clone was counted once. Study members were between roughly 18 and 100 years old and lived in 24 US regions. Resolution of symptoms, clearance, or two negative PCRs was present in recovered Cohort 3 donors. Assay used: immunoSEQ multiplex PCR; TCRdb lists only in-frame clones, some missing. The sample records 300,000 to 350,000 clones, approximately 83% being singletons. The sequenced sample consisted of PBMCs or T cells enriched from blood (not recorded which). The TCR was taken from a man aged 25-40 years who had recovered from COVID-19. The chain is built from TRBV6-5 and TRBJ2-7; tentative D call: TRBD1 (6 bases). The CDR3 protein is CASSRGQFLYEQYF. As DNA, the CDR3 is TGTGCCAGCAGTCGAGGACAGTTTTTATACGAGCAGTACTTC.